These 15 T cell receptor beta chains originate from one sample sequenced in a study of blood T cell repertoires in COVID-19. TCRdb keeps only in-frame clones here, not all; method: immunoSEQ multiplex PCR. There are under 350,000 clones in the sample; around 90% occur only once, and 1% to 1.5% lies in the top ten. Sequences were obtained from peripheral blood. Source of these receptors: a man between 65 and 85 years old with acute or convalescent COVID-19.

V and J are TRBV6-5 and TRBJ1-1, with 7 positions matching TRBD1. Germline lookup yields CDR1 MNHEY and CDR2 SVGAGI. The CDR3 totals 15 residues. Trimming took 5 bases from V and 1 from J; bases not matched to a gene: 7. The CDR3 sequence is CASSTRDSGNTEAFF. CDR3 sequence (DNA): TGTGCCAGCAGTACCCGGGACAGTGGGAACACTGAAGCTTTCTTT.

The V call is TRBV7-2, the J call TRBJ2-1, with 7 bases aligning to TRBD2. The CDR3 spans 15 residues. Unmatched junction bases numbered 9, after V lost 5 bases and J lost 5 bases. The germline gives CDR1 SGHTA, CDR2 FQGNSA. The CDR3 is CASSPRWAGDNEQFF. In nucleotides, the CDR3 is TGTGCCAGCAGCCCCCGGTGGGCGGGGGACAATGAGCAGTTCTTC.

This clone has only one observation. The chain uses TRBV5-4 and TRBJ1-1; D possibly corresponds to TRBD1 (5 bases). The germline gives CDR1 SGHNT, CDR2 YYREEE (reference sequence). V lost 2 bases and J lost 11, with 13 bases in between. The CDR3 extends over 12 amino acids. The CDR3 region has the DNA TGTGCCAGCAGCTTCGCAAGGGGTGGGGCTTTCTTT. Residues: CASSFARGGAFF.

The chain couples TRBV28 to TRBJ1-6; 9 nucleotides align to TRBD1. The CDR3 is 13 amino acids. V gave up 1 base and J gave up 13 bases; unmatched junction bases: 2. From germline, CDR1 is MDHEN and CDR2 SYDVKM. DNA of the CDR3: TGTGCCAGCAGTTTATACAGGGGGCCCCCCCTCCACTTT. This encodes CASSLYRGPPLHF.

The V and J genes are TRBV3-1 (or the pseudogene TRBV3-2) and TRBJ2-4, with D tentatively TRBD2 (5 bases). This CDR3 is 14 amino acids long. From germline, CDR1 is LGHDT and CDR2 YNNKEL (reference sequence). The CDR3: CSQPRELGWDIQYF. CDR3 sequence (DNA): TGTTCTCAACCAAGGGAGCTCGGGTGGGACATTCAGTACTTC.

This rearrangement joins TRBV18 to TRBJ1-5; 7 bases line up with TRBD1. This CDR3 region has 18 residues. J lost 5 bases, V lost 6 bases, and 19 bases had no gene match. The germline V gene has CDR1 KGHSH and CDR2 LQKENI. The CDR3, as DNA: TGTGCCAGCTCGCTCTCATCCGGAATACAGGGGAGCGATCAGCCCCAGCATTTT. Translated: CASSLSSGIQGSDQPQHF.

CDR3 region: CASSQESPSSYNEQFF. CDR3 DNA sequence: TGCGCCAGCAGCCAAGAGTCTCCGAGCTCCTACAATGAGCAGTTCTTC. The V call is TRBV4-3, the J call TRBJ2-1; D uncertain. Trimming removed 0 bases from V and 0 bases from J, with 9 bases in between. This CDR3 has 16 residues. Germline CDR1 reads LGHNA; CDR2 reads YSLEER.

This chain uses TRBV10-1 with TRBJ2-7; TRBD2 aligns across 7 bases. The germline CDR1 and CDR2 sequences are WNHNN and SYGVQD (reference sequence). V gave up 3 bases and J gave up 3 bases; unmatched junction bases: 5. The CDR3 loop spans 14 amino acids. CDR3 loop: CASSEQSGGYEQYF. CDR3 DNA: TGCGCCAGCAGTGAACAATCGGGGGGCTACGAGCAGTACTTC.

The rearrangement links TRBV28 to TRBJ1-2; D is uncertain. Between the trimmed V and J ends, which lost 8 bases and 0 bases, there was a span of 13 bases. The CDR3 spans 14 residues. CDR1 is MDHEN, CDR2 SYDVKM, per germline. Here the CDR3 DNA reads TGTGCCAGCGCCCCTGTCGGGGCTAACTATGGCTACACCTTC. It yields the protein CASAPVGANYGYTF.

The rearrangement joins TRBV10-2 to TRBJ2-3, with 7 bases fitting TRBD2. Germline-derived CDR1 and CDR2 are WSHSY and SAAADI. With V trimmed by 8 bases and J by 6 bases, 17 bases remained unmatched. The CDR3 contains 16 residues. As DNA, the CDR3 is TGCGCCAGCCCACCCCAAGGGGCGGGAGACCGGGATACGCAGTATTTT. It translates to CASPPQGAGDRDTQYF.

The chain recombines TRBV20-1 with TRBJ2-5; 10 bases are a match to TRBD2. The J segment lost 1 base and the V segment lost 3 bases, leaving 5 bases of the junction unmatched. This CDR3 comprises 15 residues. The germline V gene has CDR1 DFQATT and CDR2 SNEGSKA (reference sequence). The CDR3 DNA reads as TGCAGTGCTAGTTTCCTAGCGGGGGTCCAAGAGACCCAGTACTTC. It codes for CSASFLAGVQETQYF.

V usage is TRBV11-2 and J usage is TRBJ2-7; no clear D. V lost 0 bases and J lost 6, with 6 bases in between. The V gene's germline CDR1 is SGHAT and CDR2 FQNNGV. The CDR3 consists of 12 residues. CDR3: CASSLDLSEQYF. The CDR3 region has the DNA TGTGCCAGCAGCTTAGATTTGAGCGAGCAGTACTTC.

The chain employs TRBV3-1 (or the pseudogene TRBV3-2) and TRBJ1-4; perhaps TRBD1 as D (6 bases). The V gene's germline CDR1 is LGHDT and CDR2 YNNKEL (reference sequence). V lost 4 bases to trimming and J lost 8 bases, with 17 bases between them. This CDR3 spans 15 amino acids. The CDR3 DNA follows: TGTGCCAGCAGCCCCCCGAGGGGGGGCGAGGAAAAACTGTTTTTT. Translated, it gives CASSPPRGGEEKLFF.

The V gene is TRBV30, the J gene TRBJ1-2; tentative D call: TRBD1 (6 bases). There are 15 residues in the CDR3. Trimming cost V 1 base and J 8 bases, with 20 bases left between them. From germline, CDR1 is GTSNPN and CDR2 SVGIG (reference sequence). The CDR3 protein is CAWSDPRRGAQGYTF. CDR3 coding DNA: TGTGCCTGGAGTGACCCCCGGCGGGGGGCGCAGGGCTACACCTTC.

This clone was seen a few times. Its ends do not fully match the called genes, so a read error is possible. This chain links TRBV7-9 with TRBJ1-6; possibly TRBD1 for D (6 bases). Germline V CDR1 and CDR2: SEHNR, FQNEAQ (reference sequence). This CDR3 comprises 14 residues. The CDR3 reads CASSSIGGDSPLRF. Here the CDR3 DNA reads TGTGCCAGCAGCTCTATAGGGGGTGATTCACCCCTCCGCTTT.